This note documents a single T cell receptor beta chain sequence. Antigen: not known. These data are taken from a study of blood T cells in healthy people across ages. There were at least 6 micrograms of total RNA extracted from every sample. Next came a second PCR, run for about 7 to 11 cycles, which used a sample-barcoded 5' primer along with a J-beta primer mix. Each cDNA molecule received a tag from a template-switch adaptor that had 12 random nucleotides. MiXCR, run by TCRdb on the 5' RACE reads, gives a single entry per CDR3 protein. Of over a million distinct CDR3 sequences detected, approximately 42% appear once; the ten largest clones hold about 3.8%. Study-level points and caveats: As age increased, TCR beta diversity per million T cells fell in a roughly linear fashion.

V was trimmed by 3 bases and J by 3 bases, leaving 7 bases between them. Germline CDR1 and CDR2: KGHDR and SFDVKD. The CDR3 is 13 residues long. This receptor was identified in a young woman in good health. This chain uses TRBV24-1 with TRBJ1-2; no firm D call. Sequenced: blood. CDR3 DNA sequence: TGTGCCACCAGTGATCGGTCCGACTATGGCTACACCTTC. Translated: CATSDRSDYGYTF.